This paragraph covers one T cell receptor (beta chain) sequence. The data derive from a study of blood T cell repertoires in COVID-19. Study background: Spain, Italy and the United States supplied samples that represented acute and convalescent COVID-19. PBMCs, B-cell-depleted T cells, or T cells were the source of the cDNA or gDNA that made up the material.

In the original analysis: Reference gene primers were amplified, and this amplification served to estimate nucleated cell counts. The repertoire was sequenced with immunoSEQ multiplex PCR; TCRdb's copy has only in-frame clones and lacks some. V and J calls and clone size follow that table, whereas D and trimming were derived from the DNA. The sample includes nearly 100,000 clones, approximately 84% of them seen just once. The receptor's source is a woman aged 60-70 years with acute or convalescent COVID-19. Sequences were obtained from peripheral blood.

In DNA, the CDR3 is TGTGCCAGCAGACTAGCGGGGGGAGGGCAAGAGACCCAGTACTTC. Its translation is CASRLAGGGQETQYF. The V and J genes are TRBV7-2 and TRBJ2-5; TRBD2 aligns across 12 bases. Trimming removed 6 bases from V and 2 bases from J; junction bases left unmatched: 4. CDR3 length equals 15 residues. Germline V gene sequence: CDR1 SGHTA, CDR2 FQGNSA.